This passage covers 28 T cell receptor beta chains from one sample sequenced in a study of breast tumors, draining lymph nodes, adjacent tissues. TCRdb ran MiXCR on the multiplex PCR reads and lists one entry per CDR3 protein. The sample lists over 20,000 distinct CDR3 sequences, approximately 31% seen once, with around 10% in the top ten. The specimen sequenced was breast tumor tissue. The receptors stem from a female donor with breast cancer. Some clones in this sample may be carry-over from other donors' samples.

This clonotype was seen many times. The chain couples TRBV6-5 to TRBJ2-7, with D unresolved. Trimming left V 8 bases short and J 2 bases short, with 13 bases between. Germline CDR1 and CDR2: MNHEY and SVGAGI. The CDR3 runs to 13 residues. CDR3 amino acids: CASVAPLTYEQYF. In nucleotides, the CDR3 is TGTGCCAGCGTGGCCCCTCTGACCTACGAGCAGTACTTC.

The chain couples TRBV27 to TRBJ2-5; TRBD2 agrees at 16 bases. CDR1 is MNHEY and CDR2 is SMNVEV in the germline V gene (reference sequence). Losses at the gene ends were 6 bases for V and 7 bases for J; bases not matched to a gene: 14. The CDR3 extends over 18 amino acids. CDR3 region: CASRPLGTSGGEAGTQYF. The CDR3 DNA reads TGTGCCAGCAGGCCGCTTGGGACTAGCGGGGGGGAAGCCGGGACCCAGTACTTC.

This clonotype was observed at least ten times. The V gene is TRBV5-6, the J gene TRBJ2-5, with D possibly being TRBD1 (5 bases). V gave up 0 bases and J gave up 4 bases, with 7 bases separating them. From germline, CDR1 is SGHDT and CDR2 YYEEEE. The CDR3 is 13 amino acids. CDR3 bases: TGTGCCAGCAGCTTGGATACAGGAGAGACCCAGTACTTC. This translates into CASSLDTGETQYF.

The J gene is TRBJ2-3, the V gene TRBV7-9, with D unresolved. The CDR3 consists of 18 residues. Germline values: CDR1 SEHNR, CDR2 FQNEAQ (reference sequence). The V gene lost 2 bases and the J gene lost 6 bases, with 24 bases spanning the gap. CDR3 bases: TGTGCCAGCAGCTTACGTCGACCCAAAGTGACCCCGAGTGATACGCAGTATTTT. Encoded protein: CASSLRRPKVTPSDTQYF.

In this sample, this clonotype turned up many times. This chain links TRBV20-1 with TRBJ2-7; 8 bases match TRBD2. The V segment lost 3 bases and the J segment 5 bases; nucleotides outside the gene matches: 15. This CDR3 has 16 amino acids. CDR1 DFQATT and CDR2 SNEGSKA come from the germline V gene (reference sequence). In DNA form, the CDR3 reads TGCAGTGCTAGCCCCTCGGCGGGAGGACAATGGGACGAGCAGTACTTC. Its protein product is CSASPSAGGQWDEQYF.

This clonotype was found many times. The rearrangement links TRBV28 to TRBJ2-6; D is unresolved. With 3 bases removed from V and 1 base from J, the gap between germline ends came to 4 bases. The CDR3 has 14 residues. Germline V lookup: CDR1 MDHEN, CDR2 SYDVKM. The CDR3 protein is CASSFASGANVLTF. The CDR3 DNA is TGTGCCAGCAGTTTCGCATCTGGGGCCAACGTCCTGACTTTC.

This clonotype was observed at least ten times. V usage is TRBV9 and J usage is TRBJ2-1; 11 bases are a match to TRBD2. Germline CDR1 reads SGDLS; CDR2 reads YYNGEE. CDR3 length: 17 amino acids. Trimming at V came to 0 bases and at J to 5 bases, leaving 7 bases not matched to a gene. The CDR3 nucleotides read TGTGCCAGCAGCGTAGGATTTAGCGGGAGGGGAAACAATGAGCAGTTCTTC. Protein: CASSVGFSGRGNNEQFF.

A few counts support this clonotype. The chain joins TRBV5-4 to TRBJ2-7; 8 nucleotides align to TRBD1. Per germline, CDR1 SGHNT and CDR2 YYREEE (reference sequence). The CDR3 consists of 13 residues. V shed 2 bases, J shed 4 bases, and the junction held 2 bases outside the gene matches. DNA for the CDR3: TGTGCCAGCAGCTTTAGACAGGGGTACGAGCAGTACTTC. Amino acids: CASSFRQGYEQYF.

In its sample, this clonotype was seen many times. The chain is built from TRBV6-5 and TRBJ2-7, with D unresolved. Trimming removed 0 bases at V and 1 base at J, with 7 bases between. The CDR3 extends over 14 amino acids. Germline V lookup: CDR1 MNHEY, CDR2 SVGAGI. Here the CDR3 reads CASSYSPGSYEQYF. In DNA, the CDR3 is TGTGCCAGCAGTTACTCCCCAGGTTCCTACGAGCAGTACTTC.

This clonotype was detected many times. The V call is TRBV7-9, the J call TRBJ2-1, with 8 positions matching TRBD2. Unmatched junction bases numbered 5, after V lost 0 bases and J lost 7 bases. The germline V gene has CDR1 SEHNR and CDR2 FQNEAQ (reference sequence). The CDR3 length is 15 residues. For the CDR3, the DNA is TGTGCCAGCAGCTTAGCACTAGCGGAGGGGAATGAGCAGTTCTTC. Protein sequence: CASSLALAEGNEQFF.

This clonotype was seen only once. The rearrangement uses TRBV20-1 and TRBJ2-3; 10 bases match TRBD2. V was clipped by 0 bases and J by 6 bases; unmatched bases: 9. Germline assignment: CDR1 DFQATT and CDR2 SNEGSKA (reference sequence). This CDR3 region has 16 residues. The DNA for the CDR3 is TGCAGTGCTAGAGATTGGCTAGCGGGGGCGGTTGATACGCAGTATTTT. Amino acid sequence: CSARDWLAGAVDTQYF.

This clonotype has at least ten counts. The chain is built from TRBV29-1 and TRBJ1-2; D remains ambiguous. The germline V gene has CDR1 SQVTM and CDR2 ANQGSEA. This CDR3 spans 13 amino acids. The V end was cut by 2 bases, the J end by 4 bases, with 11 bases between. As DNA, the CDR3 is TGCAGCGTTGAACGTGGTGGAGGCTATGGCTACACCTTC. Amino acids: CSVERGGGYGYTF.

This clonotype appeared many times. The V and J genes are TRBV20-1 and TRBJ2-1; 9 bases are a match to TRBD1. CDR3 length: 15 amino acids. Germline CDR1 and CDR2: DFQATT and SNEGSKA (reference sequence). V lost 5 bases, J lost 2 bases, and 7 bases stayed unmatched. CDR3 in amino acids: CSALPGQGTYNEQFF. The DNA for the CDR3 is TGCAGTGCTCTCCCGGGACAGGGAACCTACAATGAGCAGTTCTTC.

This clonotype occurred many times. The chain recombines TRBV9 with TRBJ2-5; D unclear. This CDR3 comprises 15 residues. Trimming stripped 0 bases from V and 1 base from J, with 10 bases between. Germline CDR1 is SGDLS and CDR2 is YYNGEE. CDR3 sequence: CASSVAGSAQETQYF. The DNA of the CDR3 is TGTGCCAGCAGCGTAGCTGGGTCAGCCCAAGAGACCCAGTACTTC.

This clonotype was seen repeatedly, ten times or more. The rearrangement uses TRBV7-2 and TRBJ2-3, with TRBD1 identical over 7 bases. Germline V CDR1 and CDR2: SGHTA, FQGNSA. Trimming cost V 2 bases and J 14 bases; bases outside gene matches: 7. The CDR3 sequence is 12 residues long. The CDR3: CASSLSGQTPYF. In nucleotides, the CDR3 is TGTGCCAGCAGCTTATCGGGACAGACACCGTATTTT.

This clonotype was counted ten times or more. V and J are TRBV20-1 and TRBJ1-2; no reliable D call. The germline V gene has CDR1 DFQATT and CDR2 SNEGSKA (reference sequence). The CDR3 contains 13 residues. CDR3: CIFENRDPYGYTF. The CDR3 coding sequence is TGCATTTTCGAAAACCGAGATCCCTATGGCTACACCTTC.

This clonotype was seen repeatedly, ten times or more. This rearrangement joins TRBV10-3 to TRBJ2-3, with D tentatively TRBD2 (5 bases). The V end was cut by 2 bases, the J end by 9 bases, with 9 bases between. The CDR3 contains 12 residues. Germline V gives CDR1 ENHRY, CDR2 SYGVKD. This CDR3 is CAISEPPGTQYF. CDR3 nucleotides: TGTGCCATCAGTGAGCCCCCGGGGACGCAGTATTTT.

This chain links TRBV24-1 with TRBJ2-7, with unresolved D. Trimming took off 8 bases at V and 4 bases at J, with 8 bases between the two ends. Germline-derived CDR1 and CDR2 are KGHDR and SFDVKD. The CDR3 is 11 residues long. CDR3 DNA sequence: TGTGCCACCACTAGGGCGTACGAGCAGTACTTC. As protein: CATTRAYEQYF.

The V gene is TRBV6-2 or TRBV6-3, the J gene TRBJ2-1, with D possibly called TRBD1 or TRBD2 (5 bases each). V dropped 6 bases and J dropped 0 bases, with 15 bases sitting between them. The CDR3 totals 16 residues. Germline V CDR1 and CDR2: MNHEY, SVGEGT. CDR3 region: CASSNRGRSSYNEQFF. The DNA for the CDR3 is TGTGCCAGCAGCAACCGGGGCCGAAGCTCCTACAATGAGCAGTTCTTC.

This clonotype was seen at least ten times. The chain is built from TRBV5-1 and TRBJ2-7; 8 nucleotides match TRBD1. CDR3 size: 15 residues. Trimming cost V 1 base and J 6 bases; bases outside gene matches: 9. Germline V gene sequence: CDR1 SGHRS, CDR2 YFSETQ. DNA of the CDR3: TGCGCCAGCAGCTTGAGGTCAGGACAGGGTGGCGAGCAGTACTTC. This translates into CASSLRSGQGGEQYF.

Ten or more counts support this clonotype. V is TRBV2 and J is TRBJ2-1; 9 nucleotides agree with TRBD2. The trim removed 7 bases at V and 3 bases at J, leaving 7 bases unmatched. CDR3 length: 15 residues. CDR1 is SNHLY, CDR2 FYNNEI, per germline. CDR3 loop: CASKSGRSIYNEQFF. The CDR3 DNA is TGTGCCAGCAAGAGCGGGAGGTCTATCTACAATGAGCAGTTCTTC.

The chain links TRBV7-9 to TRBJ1-1; 10 bases fit TRBD1. The CDR3 has 15 residues. In germline, CDR1 is SEHNR, CDR2 FQNEAQ (reference sequence). With V trimmed by 0 bases and J by 8 bases, 6 bases remained unmatched. The CDR3 spells CASSLAGTGANEAFF. In nucleotides, the CDR3 is TGTGCCAGCAGCTTAGCCGGGACAGGGGCGAACGAAGCTTTCTTT.

This clonotype is categorized as medium-sized. The V and J genes are TRBV24-1 and TRBJ2-3; 7 bases map to TRBD1. The CDR3 spans 15 residues. V was pared by 5 bases and J by 6 bases, with 10 bases of the junction left unmatched. Germline CDR1 KGHDR, CDR2 SFDVKD. CDR3 protein: CATSVKGASRDTQYF. The DNA for the CDR3 is TGTGCCACCAGTGTGAAGGGGGCCTCACGGGATACGCAGTATTTT.

This clonotype was detected many times. The chain recombines TRBV19 with TRBJ2-1; D gene ambiguous. This CDR3 has 18 amino acids. Trimming pared 4 bases from V and 1 base from J, leaving 20 bases between. Per germline, CDR1 LNHDA and CDR2 SQIVND (reference sequence). The CDR3 loop reads CASSTHFVSGYSYNEQFF. As DNA, the CDR3 is TGTGCCAGTAGTACCCACTTTGTTAGTGGGTATTCCTACAATGAGCAGTTCTTC.

As concerns this clonotype: A read error may produce the germline difference seen at one junction end. The chain links TRBV6-2 or TRBV6-3 to TRBJ2-1; a possible D gene is TRBD1 (6 bases). Germline CDR1 reads MNHEY; CDR2 reads SVGEGT. The CDR3 has 15 amino acids. The DNA of the CDR3 is TGTGCCAGCAGTCCGGACAGAGCCCCCTACAATGGGCAGTTCTTC. This encodes CASSPDRAPYNGQFF.

This sequence joins TRBV27 and TRBJ2-1, with TRBD2 identical over 14 bases. The J segment lost 6 bases and the V segment lost 4 bases, leaving 2 bases of the junction unmatched. Germline CDR1 is MNHEY and CDR2 is SMNVEV (reference sequence). The CDR3 extends over 15 amino acids. Here the CDR3 reads CASSSGTSGSNEQFF. CDR3 nucleotides: TGTGCCAGCAGTTCCGGGACTAGCGGGAGCAATGAGCAGTTCTTC.

The V call is TRBV14, the J call TRBJ1-1; 7 bases map to TRBD1. This CDR3 is built from 16 residues. CDR1 and CDR2 from the germline V gene are SGHDN and FVKESK. V lost 5 bases and J lost 0; bases outside the gene matches: 9. CDR3 protein: CASSVPGGAMNTEAFF. DNA of the CDR3: TGTGCCAGCAGCGTCCCAGGGGGGGCCATGAACACTGAAGCTTTCTTT.

There are a few counts of this clonotype. The gene calls are TRBV28 and TRBJ2-2; 16 bases fit TRBD2. V trimming: 5 bases; J trimming: 8 bases; junction bases outside the gene matches: 11. Germline V gene lookup returns CDR1 MDHEN and CDR2 SYDVKM. There are 18 residues in the CDR3. For the CDR3, the DNA is TGTGCCAGCAGTACAACGGGACTAGCGGGAGGGCAGGTGGGGGAGCTGTTTTTT. Amino acids: CASSTTGLAGGQVGELFF.